What follows are 6 T cell receptor beta chains derived from one specimen sequenced in a study of blood T cell repertoires in COVID-19 (TCRdb year 2020). To prepare the library, the immunoSEQ multiplex PCR assay was applied. TCRdb holds this immuneACCESS table with in-frame rearrangements only. Some clones are missing; in checked studies, unresolved V genes explain under half, and the rest has no known cause. The sample has around 120,000 clones on record, around 88% of them singletons. The top ten constitute around 0.81% of the sample. The sample comprised peripheral blood. The source of these receptors is a woman between 50 and 59 years old with active or convalescent COVID-19.

The chain combines TRBV30 with TRBJ1-1; D perhaps matches TRBD1 (6 bases). Germline CDR1 and CDR2: GTSNPN and SVGIG (reference sequence). CDR3 length: 16 amino acids. Trimming cost V 3 bases and J 1 base, with 18 bases left between them. The CDR3 region is CAWRELTGIGNTEAFF. CDR3 nucleotide sequence: TGTGCCTGGAGGGAACTTACAGGGATCGGGAACACTGAAGCTTTCTTT.

This chain uses TRBV29-1 with TRBJ2-7; D might be TRBD1 (5 bases). Germline CDR1 and CDR2: SQVTM and ANQGSEA. The CDR3 loop spans 13 amino acids. Trimming removed 3 bases from V and 5 bases from J, with 14 bases in between. In nucleotides, the CDR3 is TGCAGCGTTGATCAGGGTAAGAGGCACGAGCAGTACTTC. Translating it yields CSVDQGKRHEQYF.

J is TRBJ2-7 and V is TRBV4-1; 14 bases line up with TRBD2. CDR1 and CDR2 from the germline V gene are MGHRA and YSYEKL. This CDR3 is built from 18 residues. Trimming cost V 2 bases and J 0 bases; bases outside gene matches: 6. In DNA, the CDR3 is TGCGCCAGCAGCCAACGGACTAGCGGGAGGCCAAGCTCCTACGAGCAGTACTTC. Translating it yields CASSQRTSGRPSSYEQYF.

This chain links TRBV3-1 (or the pseudogene TRBV3-2) with TRBJ2-3; TRBD1 matches 7 bases. The CDR3 runs to 15 residues. Germline values: CDR1 LGHDT, CDR2 YNNKEL (reference sequence). J was trimmed by 3 bases and V by 2 bases; bases with no gene match: 5. The CDR3 sequence: CASSQLARGTDTQYF. DNA for the CDR3: TGTGCCAGCAGCCAATTGGCCAGGGGGACAGATACGCAGTATTTT.

This chain uses TRBV29-1 with TRBJ1-1; maybe TRBD1 (5 bases). Trimming cost V 4 bases and J 0 bases, with 12 bases left between them. The CDR3 covers 14 residues. From germline, CDR1 is SQVTM and CDR2 ANQGSEA. This CDR3 is CSVGGGEMNTEAFF. The CDR3 nucleotides are TGCAGCGTTGGGGGCGGGGAGATGAACACTGAAGCTTTCTTT.

This clone was counted once. This chain joins TRBV19 and TRBJ2-7; 10 bases match TRBD1. The CDR3 spans 15 residues. Germline CDR1 LNHDA, CDR2 SQIVND (reference sequence). J gave up 4 bases and V 7 bases, and 10 bases lay outside the gene matches. The CDR3 is CASTAPRDRGYEQYF. CDR3 bases: TGTGCCAGTACCGCCCCCCGGGACAGGGGTTACGAGCAGTACTTC.